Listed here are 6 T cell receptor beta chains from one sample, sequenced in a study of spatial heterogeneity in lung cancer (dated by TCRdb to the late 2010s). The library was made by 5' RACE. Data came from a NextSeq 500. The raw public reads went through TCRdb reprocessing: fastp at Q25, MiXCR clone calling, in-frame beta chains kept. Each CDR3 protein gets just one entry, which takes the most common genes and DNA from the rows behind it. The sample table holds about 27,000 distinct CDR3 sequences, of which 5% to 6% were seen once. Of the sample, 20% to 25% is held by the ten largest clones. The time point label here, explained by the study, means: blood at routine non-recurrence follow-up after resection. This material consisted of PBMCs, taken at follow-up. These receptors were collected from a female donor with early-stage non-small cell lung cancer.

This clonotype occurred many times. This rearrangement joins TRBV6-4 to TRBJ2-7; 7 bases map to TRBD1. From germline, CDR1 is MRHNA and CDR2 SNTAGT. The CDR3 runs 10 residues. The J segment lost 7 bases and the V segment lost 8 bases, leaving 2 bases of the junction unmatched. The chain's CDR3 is CASPTGEQYF. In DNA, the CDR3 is TGTGCCAGCCCGACAGGGGAGCAGTACTTC.

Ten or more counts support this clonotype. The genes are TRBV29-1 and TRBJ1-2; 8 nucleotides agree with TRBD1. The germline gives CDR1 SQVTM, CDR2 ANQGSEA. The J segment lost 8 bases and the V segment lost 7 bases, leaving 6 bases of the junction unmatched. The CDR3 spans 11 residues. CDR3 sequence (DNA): TGCAGCGCGGGGACAGGAAGGGGCTACACCTTC. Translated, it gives CSAGTGRGYTF.

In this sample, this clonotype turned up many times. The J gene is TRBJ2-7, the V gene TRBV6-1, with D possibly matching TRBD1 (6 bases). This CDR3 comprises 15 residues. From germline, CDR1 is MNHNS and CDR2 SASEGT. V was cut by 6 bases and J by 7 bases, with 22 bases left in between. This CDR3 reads CASSRRGAGALEQYF. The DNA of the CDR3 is TGTGCCAGCAGCCGCCGAGGGGCAGGGGCCCTAGAGCAGTACTTC.

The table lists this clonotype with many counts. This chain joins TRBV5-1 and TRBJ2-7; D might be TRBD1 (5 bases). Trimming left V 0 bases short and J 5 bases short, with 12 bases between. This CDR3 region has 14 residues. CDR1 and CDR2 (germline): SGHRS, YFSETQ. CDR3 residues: CASSLEGPWDEQYF. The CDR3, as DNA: TGCGCCAGCAGCTTGGAGGGGCCTTGGGACGAGCAGTACTTC. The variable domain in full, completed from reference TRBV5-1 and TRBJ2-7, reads KAGVTQTPRYLIKTRGQQVTLSCSPISGHRSVSWYQQTPGQGLQFLFEYFSETQRNKGNFPGRFSGRQFSNSRSEMNVSTLELGDSALYLCASSLEGPWDEQYFGPGTRLTVT.

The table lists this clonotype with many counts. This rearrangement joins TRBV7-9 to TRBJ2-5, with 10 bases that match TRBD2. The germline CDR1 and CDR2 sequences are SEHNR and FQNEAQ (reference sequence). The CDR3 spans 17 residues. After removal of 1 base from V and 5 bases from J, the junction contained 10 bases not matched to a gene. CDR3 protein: CASSLDPPAGGPETQYF. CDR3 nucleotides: TGTGCCAGCAGCTTAGACCCTCCAGCGGGAGGGCCGGAGACCCAGTACTTC.

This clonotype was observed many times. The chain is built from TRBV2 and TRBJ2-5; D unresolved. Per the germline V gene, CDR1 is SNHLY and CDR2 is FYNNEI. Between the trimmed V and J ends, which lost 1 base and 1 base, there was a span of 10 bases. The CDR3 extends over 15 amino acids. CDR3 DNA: TGTGCCAGCAGTGAAGTCCAACACCCCCAAGAGACCCAGTACTTC. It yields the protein CASSEVQHPQETQYF.